This T cell receptor beta chain is from a study of glioma-infiltrating T cells. There are many counts of this clonotype. The CDR3 runs 15 residues. Per germline, CDR1 MNHEY and CDR2 SMNVEV (reference sequence). The J segment lost 6 bases and the V segment lost 5 bases, leaving 4 bases of the junction unmatched. Amplification of TCR alpha and beta CDR3 regions from RNA used iRepertoire nested multiplex PCR. MiXCR, run by TCRdb on the multiplex PCR reads, gives a single entry per CDR3 protein. The sample records a few hundred thousand distinct CDR3 sequences, 41% being singletons. What was sequenced was glioma tissue, nonneoplastic brain tissue, or PBMCs (not recorded which). This TCR derives from a human donor with low-grade glioma or glioblastoma, undergoing nonglioma brain surgery, or in good health (not recorded which). The rearrangement joins TRBV27 to TRBJ2-1; 13 bases match TRBD2. The CDR3 DNA reads TGTGCCAGCAGTCCAGGGACTAGCGGGACCAATGAGCAGTTCTTC. It yields the protein CASSPGTSGTNEQFF.